Listed below are T cell receptor beta chains from one sample, sequenced in a study of CD8+ T cells in alopecia areata. Repertoires were generated with immunoSEQ multiplex PCR, while TCRdb's copy carries only in-frame clones and drops some. Of 110,000 to 150,000 clones in the sample, 45% to 65% were seen once. Here the sequenced sample was CD8+ T cells sorted from blood, taken at week 4, from a patient treated with tofacitinib. The receptor set was obtained from a human donor with alopecia areata. Each CDR3 is given with its conserved first and last residue. A D gene is named only where the DNA matches it firmly. Not every row has a clone size; where given, it reads once, few, many or a size class.

TRBJ2-3,few,TRBV5-1,NA,14,TGCGCCAGCAGCTTCGGGTCTAGCACAGATACGCAGTATTTT,CASSFGSSTDTQYF
TRBJ2-5,NA,TRBV4-3,TRBD2,15,TGCGCCAGCAGCCAAATCCTAGCGGGGGGGCAGACCCAGTACTTC,CASSQILAGGQTQYF
TRBJ1-1,NA,TRBV29-1,NA,13,TGCAGCGCTCAATCGGGGGTGAACACTGAAGCTTTCTTT,CSAQSGVNTEAFF
TRBJ2-3,NA,TRBV4-3,NA,15,TGCGCCAGCAGCCAACGATCAGGAGGCACAGATACGCAGTATTTT,CASSQRSGGTDTQYF
TRBJ1-5,NA,TRBV4-3,NA,17,TGCGCCAGCAGCCAAGAGTATGGCAGGGGTAGCAATCAGCCCCAGCATTTT,CASSQEYGRGSNQPQHF
TRBJ2-7,NA,TRBV11-2,NA,14,TGTGCCAGCAGCATACAGGGCCCTTCCTACGAGCAGTACTTC,CASSIQGPSYEQYF
TRBJ2-7,few,TRBV4-2,TRBD2,15,TGTGCCAGCAGCCAATTACTAGCGGAGGGCTACGAGCAGTACTTC,CASSQLLAEGYEQYF
TRBJ1-1,few,TRBV7-9,NA,15,TGTGCCAGCAGCTTAGGTGTTGGGCGCAACACTGAAGCTTTCTTT,CASSLGVGRNTEAFF
TRBJ1-5,NA,TRBV15,NA,15,TGTGCCACCAGCAGAAGCACGGAGAGCAATCAGCCCCAGCATTTT,CATSRSTESNQPQHF
TRBJ1-6,NA,TRBV27,NA,16,TGTGCCAGCAACCCGAGCTGGGGGGAGACTAATTCACCCCTCCACTTT,CASNPSWGETNSPLHF
TRBJ2-7,once,TRBV5-6,NA,14,TGTGCCAGCAGCTTGGAAGAGGTCTACTACGAGCAGTACTTC,CASSLEEVYYEQYF
TRBJ1-5,NA,TRBV27,NA,15,TGTGCCAGCAGTTTTCAACCCTATAGCAATCAGCCCCAGCATTTT,CASSFQPYSNQPQHF
TRBJ1-3,few,TRBV29-1,NA,12,TGCAGCGTTGAAGGTTGGGGAAACACCATATATTTT,CSVEGWGNTIYF
TRBJ1-1,once,TRBV13,NA,14,TGTGCCAGCAGCTTAGAAAGAGGGGGGACTGAAGCTTTCTTT,CASSLERGGTEAFF
TRBJ2-3,few,TRBV29-1,NA,10,TGCAGCGCCGCCAAAGATACGCAGTATTTT,CSAAKDTQYF
TRBJ1-4,NA,TRBV30,NA,13,TGTGCCTGGAGTTTGTCCGGGGAGGAAAAACTGTTTTTT,CAWSLSGEEKLFF
TRBJ1-2,NA,TRBV29-1,NA,13,TGCAGCGTTGAAGATCGGGGGAACTATGGCTACACCTTC,CSVEDRGNYGYTF
TRBJ2-2,NA,TRBV5-1,NA,14,TGCGCCAGTTTTTTGGCGGCGAACACCGGGGAGCTGTTTTTT,CASFLAANTGELFF